This passage covers 25 T cell receptor beta chains from one sample sequenced in a study of blood T cell repertoires in COVID-19. Profiling relied on immunoSEQ multiplex PCR, and the TCRdb table lists in-frame clones only, not all of them. Seen here are 250,000 to 400,000 clones, roughly 90% observed once, and the top ten hold 2.9%. The sample comprised peripheral blood. All receptors derive from a woman in her 30s with COVID-19, enrolled during active disease.

The V and J genes are TRBV4-2 and TRBJ2-5; TRBD1 aligns across 9 bases. J gave up 4 bases and V 4 bases, and 7 bases lay outside the gene matches. CDR1 is LGHNA, CDR2 YNFKEQ, per germline. The CDR3 length is 15 residues. The CDR3 reads CASSRQPGQGETQYF. In DNA, the CDR3 is TGTGCCAGCAGCCGACAGCCGGGACAGGGAGAGACCCAGTACTTC.

The chain joins TRBV19 to TRBJ2-1, with no clear D. This CDR3 region has 14 residues. V was clipped by 3 bases and J by 5 bases, with 11 bases between them. The germline CDR1 and CDR2 sequences are LNHDA and SQIVND (reference sequence). The CDR3 spells CASSMMRSDNEQFF. The DNA of the CDR3 is TGTGCCAGTAGTATGATGAGGAGCGACAATGAGCAGTTCTTC.

This chain links TRBV5-1 with TRBJ1-1, with 7 positions matching TRBD1. Looked up from germline, CDR1 is SGHRS and CDR2 is YFSETQ. The CDR3 is made up of 14 amino acids. The trim removed 1 base at V and 4 bases at J, leaving 4 bases unmatched. The chain's CDR3 is CASSLQGGPTEAFF. The CDR3 DNA sequence: TGCGCCAGCAGCTTGCAGGGGGGCCCCACTGAAGCTTTCTTT.

The genes are TRBV19 and TRBJ2-1; D is unclear. Per the germline V gene, CDR1 is LNHDA and CDR2 is SQIVND (reference sequence). CDR3 size: 12 residues. V was shortened by 7 bases and J by 3 bases, with 7 bases between the two germline ends. The CDR3 sequence is CASMASYNEQFF. CDR3 nucleotides: TGTGCCAGTATGGCCAGCTACAATGAGCAGTTCTTC.

V is TRBV7-9 and J is TRBJ2-2, with D uncertain. The germline gives CDR1 SEHNR, CDR2 FQNEAQ (reference sequence). The V gene lost 1 base and the J gene lost 4 bases, with 10 bases spanning the gap. There are 15 residues in the CDR3. CDR3 DNA sequence: TGTGCCAGCAGCTTAGGAGTACAGACCACCGGGGAGCTGTTTTTT. Protein: CASSLGVQTTGELFF.

The chain combines TRBV20-1 with TRBJ1-2, with D possibly matching TRBD1 (6 bases). The V gene lost 3 bases and the J gene lost 2 bases, with 7 bases spanning the gap. CDR3 length: 12 amino acids. Per germline, CDR1 DFQATT and CDR2 SNEGSKA (reference sequence). CDR3 region: CSASQGNYGYTF. The CDR3 region has the DNA TGCAGTGCTAGTCAGGGGAACTATGGCTACACCTTC.

The chain recombines TRBV15 with TRBJ2-1; 12 bases match TRBD1. This CDR3 is 19 amino acids long. Unmatched junction bases numbered 16, after V lost 5 bases and J lost 5 bases. CDR1 and CDR2 from the germline V gene are LNHNV and YYDKDF (reference sequence). The CDR3 region has the DNA TGTGCCACCAGCGTGGGGGACAGGGGGCGCGGGAGAAGCCACAATGAGCAGTTCTTC. Its protein product is CATSVGDRGRGRSHNEQFF.

V gene TRBV2 combines with J gene TRBJ1-2; D is undetermined. V lost 2 bases and J 3 bases, leaving 13 bases between the germline ends. Germline assignment: CDR1 SNHLY and CDR2 FYNNEI. CDR3 length equals 15 residues. The CDR3 nucleotides are TGTGCCAGCAGTGAAAGGGAGCAGGTGTACTATGGCTACACCTTC. Translation gives CASSEREQVYYGYTF.

This chain connects TRBV27 to TRBJ2-2; 10 nucleotides line up with TRBD1. The trim removed 4 bases at V and 4 bases at J, leaving 9 bases unmatched. The CDR3 has 17 residues. Germline values: CDR1 MNHEY, CDR2 SMNVEV (reference sequence). The CDR3 coding sequence is TGTGCCAGCAGTTCTAGGGCCGGGACAGGGGTCACCGGGGAGCTGTTTTTT. Translating it yields CASSSRAGTGVTGELFF.

This clone was detected only a few times. The rearrangement uses TRBV27 and TRBJ2-7, with 8 bases aligning to TRBD1. Looked up from germline, CDR1 is MNHEY and CDR2 is SMNVEV (reference sequence). V lost 6 bases and J lost 6; bases outside the gene matches: 7. The CDR3 extends over 13 amino acids. CDR3 protein: CASSRDRTAEQYF. The CDR3 nucleotides are TGTGCCAGCAGCCGGGACAGGACCGCCGAGCAGTACTTC.

This clone came up a few times. The V and J genes are TRBV10-3 and TRBJ1-1, with D unclear. CDR1 is ENHRY, CDR2 SYGVKD, per germline. There are 12 residues in the CDR3. V lost 6 bases and J lost 1, with 6 bases in between. For the CDR3, the DNA is TGTGCCATCAGCCGACAGAACACTGAAGCTTTCTTT. Translated: CAISRQNTEAFF.

This clone was picked up one time. Additional DNA sequences in this sample encode the identical CDR3. The chain joins TRBV29-1 to TRBJ1-1; D perhaps matches TRBD1 (6 bases). The germline V and J ends were trimmed by 4 bases and 3 bases, with 12 bases remaining between them. Germline CDR1 and CDR2: SQVTM and ANQGSEA. This CDR3 comprises 13 residues. The CDR3 here is CSVGRGRDTEAFF. The CDR3 region has the DNA TGCAGCGTTGGCAGGGGACGGGACACTGAAGCTTTCTTT.

The table lists this clone with a count of one. CDR3 nucleotides: TGTGCCAGTAGCCCAGGGGAGGGTCAGCCCCAGCATTTT. This gives the protein CASSPGEGQPQHF. V gene TRBV19 combines with J gene TRBJ1-5, with D possibly TRBD1 on 6 matching bases. Trimming cost V 6 bases and J 6 bases, with 12 bases left between them. Germline loops: CDR1 LNHDA, CDR2 SQIVND (reference sequence). The CDR3 loop spans 13 amino acids.

The rearrangement uses TRBV27 and TRBJ1-5; TRBD1 matches 8 bases. Germline CDR1 and CDR2: MNHEY and SMNVEV (reference sequence). This CDR3 comprises 16 residues. V gave up 5 bases and J gave up 1 base; unmatched junction bases: 7. The DNA of the CDR3 is TGTGCCAGCAGTGCAGGGGGCTGGGGGAGCAATCAGCCCCAGCATTTT. Amino acids: CASSAGGWGSNQPQHF.

The rearrangement joins TRBV10-3 to TRBJ2-3, with TRBD2 matching over 7 bases. V lost 9 bases and J lost 4; bases outside the gene matches: 10. The germline CDR1 and CDR2 sequences are ENHRY and SYGVKD. This CDR3 has 14 amino acids. The CDR3 nucleotides are TGTGCCATGAGCCAGCGGGAAGTTGCAGATACGCAGTATTTT. Its protein is CAMSQREVADTQYF.

This clone turned up a few times. The rearrangement joins TRBV29-1 to TRBJ2-7; D unresolved. CDR1 is SQVTM, CDR2 ANQGSEA, per germline. The CDR3 is 11 residues long. Trimming pared 5 bases from V and 2 bases from J, leaving 7 bases between. CDR3: CSVKSTYEQYF. In DNA, the CDR3 is TGCAGCGTTAAATCAACCTACGAGCAGTACTTC.

The genes are TRBV7-3 and TRBJ1-1, with D uncertain. This CDR3 region has 13 residues. Germline-derived CDR1 and CDR2 are SGHTA and FQGTGA. V gave up 4 bases and J gave up 8 bases, with 14 bases separating them. The CDR3 loop is CASSSDAGLEAFF. The DNA for the CDR3 is TGTGCCAGCAGCTCCGACGCGGGCCTCGAAGCTTTCTTT. Supplemented by reference TRBV7-3 and TRBJ1-1, the full variable domain reads GAGVSQTPSNKVTEKGKYVELRCDPISGHTALYWYRQSLGQGPEFLIYFQGTGAADDSGLPNDRFFAVRPEGSVSTLKIQRTERGDSAVYLCASSSDAGLEAFFGQGTRLTVV.

This clone has only one observation. The rearrangement links TRBV21-1 to TRBJ2-3; the table assigns TRBD1, which was not confirmed against the DNA. TRBV21-1 is tagged as a pseudogene. This CDR3 is 17 amino acids long. The CDR3 DNA follows: TGTGCCAGCAGCAAAGAGGGGGTGAGGACCGACCTAGATACGCAGTATTTT. Protein product: CASSKEGVRTDLDTQYF.

This sequence joins TRBV19 and TRBJ2-1, with 10 bases that match TRBD2. J gave up 5 bases and V 4 bases, and 8 bases lay outside the gene matches. The CDR3 extends over 16 amino acids. Per the germline V gene, CDR1 is LNHDA and CDR2 is SQIVND (reference sequence). The chain's CDR3 is CASSRTLAGVNNEQFF. The CDR3 bases are TGTGCCAGTAGTAGGACCCTAGCGGGAGTTAACAATGAGCAGTTCTTC.

The chain couples TRBV29-1 to TRBJ2-1, with TRBD2 matching 13 bases. Germline values: CDR1 SQVTM, CDR2 ANQGSEA. This CDR3 is 14 amino acids long. J lost 7 bases, V lost 7 bases, and 7 bases had no gene match. CDR3 sequence reads: CSAGLAGVTNEQFF. CDR3 DNA: TGCAGCGCCGGACTAGCGGGAGTTACTAATGAGCAGTTCTTC.

This clone was seen only once. The V call is TRBV7-3, the J call TRBJ2-1; 14 bases align to TRBD2. This CDR3 region has 15 residues. With 5 bases clipped from V and 9 bases from J, the junction kept 6 bases outside the gene matches. Germline CDR1 and CDR2: SGHTA and FQGTGA. CDR3 in amino acids: CASSMGLAGVAEQFF. The CDR3 DNA reads TGTGCCAGCAGCATGGGACTAGCGGGAGTAGCTGAGCAGTTCTTC.

V and J are TRBV19 and TRBJ1-3, with D possibly TRBD1 on 5 matching bases. Per germline, CDR1 LNHDA and CDR2 SQIVND (reference sequence). The CDR3 runs 14 residues. V lost 11 bases to trimming and J lost 0 bases, with 14 bases between them. CDR3 DNA sequence: TGTGCCTCGATTCGGGGGGACTCTGGAAACACCATATATTTT. Translation: CASIRGDSGNTIYF. Filled out from reference TRBV19 and TRBJ1-3, the complete variable domain reads DGGITQSPKYLFRKEGQNVTLSCEQNLNHDAMYWYRQDPGQGLRLIYYSQIVNDFQKGDIAEGYSVSREKKESFPLTVTSAQKNPTAFYLCASIRGDSGNTIYFGEGSWLTVV.

The CDR3, as DNA: TGCGCCAGCAGTTTAAGCAGGAACAATCAGCCCCAGCATTTT. Protein product: CASSLSRNNQPQHF. The chain combines TRBV10-2 with TRBJ1-5; D gene uncertain. The germline V gene has CDR1 WSHSY and CDR2 SAAADI. V lost 5 bases to trimming and J lost 3 bases, with 11 bases between them. This CDR3 has 14 residues.

This clone was seen once. The genes are TRBV20-1 and TRBJ1-2; D ambiguous. The CDR3 spans 13 residues. The V gene's germline CDR1 is DFQATT and CDR2 SNEGSKA (reference sequence). Trimming took 3 bases from V and 4 from J, leaving 12 bases between them. The CDR3 loop reads CSASSGMSYGYTF. The DNA of the CDR3 is TGCAGTGCTAGTTCGGGGATGAGCTATGGCTACACCTTC.

The genes are TRBV4-2 and TRBJ1-2; D perhaps matches TRBD1 (5 bases). CDR3 length: 16 amino acids. V was trimmed by 2 bases and J by 8 bases, leaving 21 bases between them. CDR1 LGHNA and CDR2 YNFKEQ come from the germline V gene. The CDR3 DNA follows: TGTGCCAGCAGCCAACGAATCCGGGGGTCAAGCTACGGCTACACCTTC. Its protein is CASSQRIRGSSYGYTF.